This entry describes one T cell receptor (beta chain). The antigen is not known. The junction had 9 bases not matched to a gene; V was cut back by 4 bases and J by 2 bases. The CDR3 length is 16 residues. Germline CDR1 reads SGDLS; CDR2 reads YYNGEE. The repertoire was sequenced with immunoSEQ multiplex PCR; TCRdb's copy has only in-frame clones and lacks some. The table includes some 100,000 clones, around 87% detected once. This sample is drawn from a study of T cell responses to AZD1222 COVID-19 vaccine. Study observations and caveats: Scientists sampled the repertoires only once the peak T cell response had passed. Baseline serology detected seropositivity in only six or seven AZD1222 recipients. Across the whole spike, CD4 TCRs peaked at regions 160-218 and 743-854.

The TCR comes from an adult in good health. This chain links TRBV9 with TRBJ2-3, with TRBD1 matching 8 bases. The material was peripheral blood, obtained on day 0 of AZD1222 vaccination. The CDR3 DNA is TGTGCCAGCAGCCCCCGGACAGGGATGGCCACAGATACGCAGTATTTT. Protein: CASSPRTGMATDTQYF. Full variable domain (remainder filled in from reference TRBV9 and TRBJ2-3): DSGVTQTPKHLITATGQRVTLRCSPRSGDLSVYWYQQSLDQGLQFLIQYYNGEERAKGNILERFSAQQFPDLHSELNLSSLELGDSALYFCASSPRTGMATDTQYFGPGTRLTVL.